The 21 T cell receptor beta chains reported below all come from one sample, sequenced in a study of persistence of HIV-infected CD4 T cells. The immunoSEQ assay was version 4, run in survey mode. TCRdb's copy holds only in-frame clones and misses some; the assay was immunoSEQ multiplex PCR. The sample holds 50,000 or so clones; about 80% are singletons and the top ten take approximately 3%. Their specific antigens are unknown. Lysates of CMV-infected fibroblasts at 10 ug/mL stimulated these cells. Sorted nonresponding memory CD4+ T cells were CD40L-negative, CD69-negative, CD45RO-high. The material was CD4+ T cells sorted from PBMCs after 18-hour stimulation, obtained from a patient who received antiretroviral therapy. These receptors were obtained from an adult man with HIV who was CMV-seropositive.

A single count supports this clone. The V gene is TRBV7-2, the J gene TRBJ2-1, with 10 bases aligning to TRBD2. V trimming: 1 base; J trimming: 13 bases; junction bases outside the gene matches: 7. CDR3 length equals 14 residues. Germline V gene lookup returns CDR1 SGHTA and CDR2 FQGNSA. In nucleotides, the CDR3 is TGTGCCAGCAGCTTAGAAAGGACTAGCGGTTATCAGTTCTTC. Translation: CASSLERTSGYQFF.

This clone was counted between two and nine times. The chain uses TRBV13 and TRBJ2-2; 9 bases are shared with TRBD1. V shed 8 bases, J shed 6 bases, and the junction held 10 bases outside the gene matches. The CDR3 has 15 residues. Germline V CDR1 and CDR2: PRHDT, FYEKMQ (reference sequence). CDR3: CASGLHDRGSGELFF. Here the CDR3 DNA reads TGTGCCAGCGGACTCCACGACAGGGGGTCCGGGGAGCTGTTTTTT. The full variable domain, its missing parts supplied by reference TRBV13 and TRBJ2-2, is AAGVIQSPRHLIKEKRETATLKCYPIPRHDTVYWYQQGPGQDPQFLISFYEKMQSDKGSIPDRFSAQQFSDYHSELNMSSLELGDSALYFCASGLHDRGSGELFFGEGSRLTVL.

CDR3: CAWVKRDNTGELFF. CDR3 DNA: TGTGCCTGGGTAAAGCGGGATAACACCGGGGAGCTGTTTTTT. The chain links TRBV30 to TRBJ2-2, with 7 bases that match TRBD2. Germline lookup yields CDR1 GTSNPN and CDR2 SVGIG (reference sequence). V trimming: 5 bases; J trimming: 2 bases; junction bases outside the gene matches: 5. This CDR3 has 14 residues.

J is TRBJ2-1 and V is TRBV29-1; TRBD2 matches at 9 bases. Trimming at V came to 2 bases and at J to 1 base, leaving 0 bases not matched to a gene. Germline V gives CDR1 SQVTM, CDR2 ANQGSEA. This CDR3 region has 14 residues. CDR3 sequence reads: CSVESGRSYNEQFF. In DNA, the CDR3 is TGCAGCGTTGAAAGCGGGAGGTCCTACAATGAGCAGTTCTTC.

The J gene is TRBJ2-5, the V gene TRBV9, with a tentative D call TRBD2 (6 bases). Germline CDR1 SGDLS, CDR2 YYNGEE. V lost 7 bases, J lost 5 bases, and 12 bases lay in between. The CDR3 spans 12 residues. The CDR3 DNA reads TGTGCCAGCCAGAAAGGAGGGGAGACCCAGTACTTC. This sequence encodes CASQKGGETQYF.

V and J are TRBV27 and TRBJ2-5; no reliable D call. The germline CDR1 and CDR2 sequences are MNHEY and SMNVEV (reference sequence). Trimming pared 6 bases from V and 5 bases from J, leaving 4 bases between. The CDR3 is 10 amino acids. The chain's CDR3 is CASRGETQYF. The CDR3 DNA follows: TGTGCCAGCAGAGGGGAGACCCAGTACTTC.

The chain has TRBV5-1 and TRBJ2-7; D is ambiguous. The V end was cut by 0 bases, the J end by 6 bases, with 10 bases between. CDR3 length: 13 amino acids. CDR1 is SGHRS, CDR2 YFSETQ, per germline. The CDR3 DNA is TGCGCCAGCAGCTTGGCCGGCCCCAGCGAGCAGTACTTC. It yields the protein CASSLAGPSEQYF.

This chain links TRBV9 with TRBJ1-1, with TRBD1 as a possible D gene (5 bases). This CDR3 spans 18 amino acids. The V end lost 0 bases, the J end lost 5 bases, and 23 bases lay between the germline ends. CDR1 SGDLS and CDR2 YYNGEE come from the germline V gene. CDR3 region: CASSVASGTGGGMTEAFF. In DNA form, the CDR3 reads TGTGCCAGCAGCGTAGCTTCGGGGACGGGAGGTGGGATGACTGAAGCTTTCTTT.

The chain has TRBV6-5 and TRBJ2-1; 8 positions agree with TRBD1. The CDR3 has 15 amino acids. From germline, CDR1 is MNHEY and CDR2 SVGAGI. With V trimmed by 6 bases and J by 6 bases, 10 bases remained unmatched. CDR3 protein: CASRRDRLAVNEQFF. The DNA of the CDR3 is TGTGCCAGCAGGCGGGACAGGTTGGCTGTCAATGAGCAGTTCTTC.

The J gene is TRBJ1-1, the V gene TRBV7-9; no definite D call. The length of the CDR3 is 14 residues. V dropped 1 base and J dropped 6 bases, with 12 bases sitting between them. The germline gives CDR1 SEHNR, CDR2 FQNEAQ (reference sequence). CDR3: CASSLGEGWAEAFF. DNA for the CDR3: TGTGCCAGCAGCTTAGGGGAAGGGTGGGCTGAAGCTTTCTTT.

The chain carries TRBV18 and TRBJ1-3, with D tentatively TRBD1 (5 bases). This CDR3 region has 15 residues. CDR1 is KGHSH and CDR2 is LQKENI in the germline V gene. V was trimmed by 1 base and J by 0 bases, leaving 7 bases between them. This CDR3 is CASSPQGFSGNTIYF. The CDR3 bases are TGTGCCAGCTCACCACAGGGGTTCTCTGGAAACACCATATATTTT.

The J gene is TRBJ1-1, the V gene TRBV18; 8 positions match TRBD1. After removal of 0 bases from V and 6 bases from J, the junction contained 6 bases not matched to a gene. The CDR3 runs 15 residues. Looked up from germline, CDR1 is KGHSH and CDR2 is LQKENI. The CDR3 DNA reads as TGTGCCAGCTCACCACCGCAGGGGGCGCGCGCTGAAGCTTTCTTT. It is translated as CASSPPQGARAEAFF.

The chain joins TRBV27 to TRBJ1-2; 7 bases fit TRBD1. CDR3 length: 14 amino acids. J was trimmed by 4 bases and V by 9 bases; bases with no gene match: 11. Germline values: CDR1 MNHEY, CDR2 SMNVEV (reference sequence). The CDR3 here is CASSRDRSGYGYTF. For the CDR3, the DNA is TGTGCCAGTTCTAGGGACAGATCGGGCTATGGCTACACCTTC.

The chain uses TRBV9 and TRBJ1-3; D gene uncertain. Deletions cut 3 bases from V and 2 bases from J, with 3 bases between. The CDR3 extends over 12 amino acids. The germline V gene has CDR1 SGDLS and CDR2 YYNGEE. Written as DNA, the CDR3 is TGTGCCAGCAGCGCGACTGGAAACACCATATATTTT. Translated: CASSATGNTIYF.

The chain couples TRBV4-1 to TRBJ1-5, with TRBD1 matching over 9 bases. The germline V gene encodes CDR1 MGHRA and CDR2 YSYEKL. This CDR3 comprises 22 residues. The ends lost 2 bases at V and 4 bases at J; junction bases unmatched: 24. The CDR3 DNA is TGCGCCAGCAGCCAATCCTTCAACCTAAAATTAATCGGGACAGGGTCTAATCAGCCCCAGCATTTT. The encoded protein is CASSQSFNLKLIGTGSNQPQHF.

The V gene is TRBV5-1, the J gene TRBJ1-2; D is unclear. CDR3 length: 14 amino acids. V was cut by 2 bases and J by 4 bases, with 12 bases left in between. Germline CDR1 and CDR2: SGHRS and YFSETQ. The CDR3, as DNA: TGCGCCAGCAGCTTACCGGGAACCTTCTATGGCTACACCTTC. It is translated as CASSLPGTFYGYTF.

V gene TRBV29-1 combines with J gene TRBJ1-1, with 8 bases fitting TRBD1. The CDR3 loop spans 15 amino acids. CDR1 is SQVTM and CDR2 is ANQGSEA in the germline V gene. V lost 5 bases to trimming and J lost 0 bases; unmatched junction nucleotides: 8. CDR3: CSVSTRQGMNTEAFF. CDR3 bases: TGCAGCGTTTCCACCCGACAGGGGATGAACACTGAAGCTTTCTTT.

This chain joins TRBV25-1 and TRBJ1-4; 9 bases map to TRBD1. J gave up 11 bases and V 5 bases, and 9 bases lay outside the gene matches. The CDR3 is 14 residues long. From germline, CDR1 is MGHDK and CDR2 SYGVNS. CDR3 coding DNA: TGTGCCAGCAGTAGGGGACAGGGTGACGGGAAACTGTTTTTT. Residues: CASSRGQGDGKLFF.

This chain links TRBV6-5 with TRBJ2-7; no reliable D call. CDR3 length: 12 residues. CDR1 is MNHEY and CDR2 is SVGAGI in the germline V gene. Trimming pared 5 bases from V and 7 bases from J, leaving 12 bases between. This chain's CDR3 is CASSTRSGEQYF. The CDR3 coding sequence is TGTGCCAGCAGTACTCGATCCGGGGAGCAGTACTTC.

The chain couples TRBV7-6 to TRBJ2-1, with 7 bases matching TRBD1. This CDR3 spans 15 amino acids. V lost 0 bases and J lost 4; bases outside the gene matches: 3. CDR1 SGHVS and CDR2 FNYEAQ come from the germline V gene. The CDR3 bases are TGTGCCAGCAGCTTAGCAGGGACAGCGTACAATGAGCAGTTCTTC. Translated: CASSLAGTAYNEQFF.

The V call is TRBV28, the J call TRBJ2-7, with 8 bases aligning to TRBD2. CDR1 MDHEN and CDR2 SYDVKM come from the germline V gene. This CDR3 region has 14 residues. Germline trimming cut 6 bases from V and 3 bases from J; bases unmatched to any gene: 7. CDR3 DNA sequence: TGTGCCAGCAGGCGCGGGGGGCGCGTCTACGAGCAGTACTTC. Translated: CASRRGGRVYEQYF.